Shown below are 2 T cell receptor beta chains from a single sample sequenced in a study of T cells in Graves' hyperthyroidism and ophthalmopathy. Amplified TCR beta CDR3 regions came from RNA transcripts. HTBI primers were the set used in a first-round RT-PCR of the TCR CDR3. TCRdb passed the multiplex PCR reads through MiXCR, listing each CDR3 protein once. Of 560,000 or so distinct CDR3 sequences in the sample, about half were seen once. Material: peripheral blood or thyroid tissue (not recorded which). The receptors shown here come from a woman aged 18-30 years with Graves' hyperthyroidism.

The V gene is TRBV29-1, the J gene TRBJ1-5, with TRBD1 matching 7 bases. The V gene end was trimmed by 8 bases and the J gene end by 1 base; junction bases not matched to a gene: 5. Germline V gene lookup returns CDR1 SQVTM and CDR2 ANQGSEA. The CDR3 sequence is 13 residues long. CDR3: CSFDRVSNQPQHF. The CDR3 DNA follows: TGCAGCTTCGACAGGGTGAGCAATCAGCCCCAGCATTTT.

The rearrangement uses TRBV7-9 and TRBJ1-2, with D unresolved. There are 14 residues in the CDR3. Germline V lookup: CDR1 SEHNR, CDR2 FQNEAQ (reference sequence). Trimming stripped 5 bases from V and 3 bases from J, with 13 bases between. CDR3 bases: TGTGCCAGCAGCCCCTCCAGCGGCTACTATGGCTACACCTTC. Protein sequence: CASSPSSGYYGYTF.